Listed below are T cell receptor beta chains from one sample, sequenced in a study of T-cell reconstitution after alpha-beta-depleted transplantation in children. Each CDR3 protein gets one entry after TCRdb re-called the PCR reads with MiXCR. The table shows fewer than 450,000 distinct CDR3 sequences, with 15% to 20% occurring only once. Sequenced material: PBMCs, mostly from graft donor cells, taken 360 days after TCRalphabeta/CD19-depleted stem cell transplant. The receptors originated from a male patient aged 2-15 years who had a stem cell transplant for acute lymphoblastic leukemia, so the T cells may come from the graft donor. Each CDR3 is given with its conserved first and last residue. The order of the fields is V gene, J gene, clone size, D gene, CDR3 protein, CDR3 DNA. A D gene is named only where the DNA matches it firmly. The size field is filled for only some rows; it gives once, few, many or a size class.

v_gene: TRBV5-1; j_gene: TRBJ2-1; abundance: many; d_gene: NA; CDR3aa: CASSFVLGTFNEQFF; CDR3nt: TGCGCCAGCAGCTTCGTTTTGGGGACTTTCAATGAGCAGTTCTTC
v_gene: TRBV29-1; j_gene: TRBJ1-6; abundance: NA; d_gene: TRBD1; CDR3aa: CSVVKTTGDVRNSPLHF; CDR3nt: TGCAGCGTTGTGAAAACGACAGGGGACGTGCGGAATTCACCCCTCCACTTT
v_gene: TRBV27; j_gene: TRBJ2-3; abundance: few; d_gene: NA; CDR3aa: CASSNSGLGPQGTQYF; CDR3nt: TGTGCCAGCAGTAACTCGGGTCTCGGGCCACAGGGTACGCAGTATTTT
v_gene: TRBV4-1; j_gene: TRBJ2-5; abundance: few; d_gene: TRBD1; CDR3aa: CASSQETGLQETQYF; CDR3nt: TGCGCCAGCAGCCAAGAGACAGGGTTGCAAGAGACCCAGTACTTC
v_gene: TRBV10-3; j_gene: TRBJ1-1; abundance: NA; d_gene: TRBD1; CDR3aa: CASPGQGGPIVVTEAFF; CDR3nt: TGTGCCTCGCCGGGACAGGGGGGACCTATCGTGGTGACTGAAGCTTTCTTT
v_gene: TRBV12-3/TRBV12-4; j_gene: TRBJ1-2; abundance: NA; d_gene: NA; CDR3aa: CASSKRTSYGYTF; CDR3nt: TGTGCCAGCAGTAAACGGACATCTTATGGCTACACCTTC
v_gene: TRBV18; j_gene: TRBJ2-7; abundance: few; d_gene: NA; CDR3aa: CASSPSYVVTETYEQYF; CDR3nt: TGTGCCAGCTCACCATCCTACGTGGTGACCGAGACCTACGAGCAGTACTTC
v_gene: TRBV7-6; j_gene: TRBJ2-2; abundance: NA; d_gene: NA; CDR3aa: CASSLEDWRGPDTGELFF; CDR3nt: TGTGCCAGCAGCTTAGAGGACTGGAGGGGGCCGGACACCGGGGAGCTGTTTTTT
v_gene: TRBV29-1; j_gene: TRBJ2-5; abundance: NA; d_gene: NA; CDR3aa: CSVDSPIGQETQYF; CDR3nt: TGCAGCGTTGACAGTCCTATCGGGCAAGAGACCCAGTACTTC
v_gene: TRBV20-1; j_gene: TRBJ2-5; abundance: NA; d_gene: TRBD2; CDR3aa: CSANRRAQAGGGTQYF; CDR3nt: TGCAGTGCTAATCGCCGGGCTCAGGCGGGGGGAGGGACCCAGTACTTC
v_gene: TRBV18; j_gene: TRBJ2-5; abundance: NA; d_gene: TRBD2; CDR3aa: CASSPISSGRAVGETQYF; CDR3nt: TGTGCCAGCTCACCAATCTCTAGCGGGAGGGCCGTTGGAGAGACCCAGTACTTC